Listed below are T cell receptor beta chains from one sample, sequenced in a study of blood T cell repertoires in COVID-19. The repertoire was sequenced with immunoSEQ multiplex PCR; TCRdb's copy has only in-frame clones and lacks some. The data show about 440,000 clones, with around 89% seen just once and roughly an eighth held by the top ten. The sample taken for sequencing was peripheral blood. The source of these receptors is a woman aged 45-65 years with COVID-19, enrolled during active disease. Both conserved end residues are part of each CDR3. The order of the fields is D gene, V gene, J gene, clone size, CDR3 DNA, CDR3 protein. The D gene is left open where the match is weak. For some rows the clone size is stated as once, few or many, or as a class when expanded; others skip it.

d_call: TRBD2; v_call: TRBV30; j_call: TRBJ2-5; clone_size: -; cdr3_nt: TGTGCCTGGAGTGTCGGGGGGACCCAAGAGACCCAGTACTTC; cdr3_aa: CAWSVGGTQETQYF
d_call: -; v_call: TRBV11-3; j_call: TRBJ2-1; clone_size: -; cdr3_nt: TGTGCCAGCAGCCCACAGGGCAGCAACAATGAGCAGTTCTTC; cdr3_aa: CASSPQGSNNEQFF
d_call: TRBD1; v_call: TRBV3-1/TRBV3-2; j_call: TRBJ1-6; clone_size: -; cdr3_nt: TGTGCCAGCAGCCTTAAGACAGGGGGTAATTCACCCCTCCACTTT; cdr3_aa: CASSLKTGGNSPLHF
d_call: TRBD1; v_call: TRBV2; j_call: TRBJ1-1; clone_size: -; cdr3_nt: TGTGCCAGCAGATTACGGGACAGCGGATCCTTCCGAGCTTTCTTT; cdr3_aa: CASRLRDSGSFRAFF
d_call: -; v_call: TRBV29-1; j_call: TRBJ1-2; clone_size: few; cdr3_nt: TGCAGCGTTGAATATAACTATGGCTACACCTTC; cdr3_aa: CSVEYNYGYTF
d_call: -; v_call: TRBV6-6; j_call: TRBJ1-3; clone_size: -; cdr3_nt: TGTGCCACGGGGGGCCTAGGCTCTGGAAACACCATATATTTT; cdr3_aa: CATGGLGSGNTIYF
d_call: TRBD1; v_call: TRBV30; j_call: TRBJ1-1; clone_size: once; cdr3_nt: TGTGCCTGGAGTGAGGGACAGGTGGACACTGAAGCTTTCTTT; cdr3_aa: CAWSEGQVDTEAFF
d_call: TRBD1; v_call: TRBV2; j_call: TRBJ2-2; clone_size: -; cdr3_nt: TGTGCCAGCAGGATCCGGACAGGGGGAAACACCGGGGAGCTGTTTTTT; cdr3_aa: CASRIRTGGNTGELFF
d_call: -; v_call: TRBV19; j_call: TRBJ2-1; clone_size: -; cdr3_nt: TGTGCCAGTAGTATAGGCAGGGCCAATGAGCAGTTCTTC; cdr3_aa: CASSIGRANEQFF
d_call: -; v_call: TRBV6-5; j_call: TRBJ1-3; clone_size: -; cdr3_nt: TGTGCCAGCAGTTTTGAGGATCTCTCTGGAAACACCATATATTTT; cdr3_aa: CASSFEDLSGNTIYF
d_call: -; v_call: TRBV6-5; j_call: TRBJ2-3; clone_size: -; cdr3_nt: TGTGCCAGCAGTACCGACAGGCCGGGGACAGATACGCAGTATTTT; cdr3_aa: CASSTDRPGTDTQYF
d_call: TRBD1; v_call: TRBV5-1; j_call: TRBJ1-1; clone_size: -; cdr3_nt: TGCGCCAGCAGCTTGGGGACAGGGTCGGCTGAAGCTTTCTTT; cdr3_aa: CASSLGTGSAEAFF
d_call: -; v_call: TRBV27; j_call: TRBJ1-1; clone_size: -; cdr3_nt: TGTGCCAGCAGTTTACGGCAGGGTCGGGCCACTGAAGCTTTCTTT; cdr3_aa: CASSLRQGRATEAFF
d_call: -; v_call: TRBV12-5; j_call: TRBJ1-2; clone_size: -; cdr3_nt: TGTGCTAGTGGGACCTCGGGAACGGTTTATGGCTACACCTTC; cdr3_aa: CASGTSGTVYGYTF
d_call: TRBD1; v_call: TRBV2; j_call: TRBJ1-2; clone_size: few; cdr3_nt: TGTGCCAGCGGCAGCCACGGGACAGCCATTTATTACTATGGCTACACCTTC; cdr3_aa: CASGSHGTAIYYYGYTF
d_call: TRBD1; v_call: TRBV28; j_call: TRBJ2-2; clone_size: -; cdr3_nt: TGTGCCAGCAGGCCAGGGGGCGCGGGCACCGGGGAGCTGTTTTTT; cdr3_aa: CASRPGGAGTGELFF
d_call: -; v_call: TRBV10-1; j_call: TRBJ1-1; clone_size: -; cdr3_nt: TGCGCCAGCAGTGGGGGGGTGGACACTGAAGCTTTCTTT; cdr3_aa: CASSGGVDTEAFF
d_call: TRBD2; v_call: TRBV27; j_call: TRBJ2-1; clone_size: -; cdr3_nt: TGTGCCAGCAGTTTGGGGGGGTTCTACAATGAGCAGTTCTTC; cdr3_aa: CASSLGGFYNEQFF
d_call: -; v_call: TRBV27; j_call: TRBJ2-7; clone_size: -; cdr3_nt: TGTGCCAGCAGTTTGGGGGGACCGGGGTACGAGCAGTACTTC; cdr3_aa: CASSLGGPGYEQYF
d_call: TRBD1; v_call: TRBV6-2/TRBV6-3; j_call: TRBJ1-2; clone_size: -; cdr3_nt: TGTGCCAGCAGTCGACAGGGGGCGAACTATGGCTACACCTTC; cdr3_aa: CASSRQGANYGYTF
d_call: TRBD2; v_call: TRBV27; j_call: TRBJ2-2; clone_size: -; cdr3_nt: TGTGCCAGCAGTTTGGCGGGGGGATACACCGGGGAGCTGTTTTTT; cdr3_aa: CASSLAGGYTGELFF
d_call: -; v_call: TRBV6-5; j_call: TRBJ1-2; clone_size: -; cdr3_nt: TGTGCCAGCAGTCCCGATAACCGTGAGACCTTC; cdr3_aa: CASSPDNRETF
d_call: TRBD2; v_call: TRBV30; j_call: TRBJ2-3; clone_size: -; cdr3_nt: TGTGCCTGGAGTTACGGGACTAGCGGTGGAGATACGCAGTATTTT; cdr3_aa: CAWSYGTSGGDTQYF
d_call: -; v_call: TRBV7-2; j_call: TRBJ1-1; clone_size: few; cdr3_nt: TGTGCCAGCAGCTTAGCGCAGGCAAACACTGAAGCTTTCTTT; cdr3_aa: CASSLAQANTEAFF
d_call: TRBD1; v_call: TRBV5-1; j_call: TRBJ2-5; clone_size: -; cdr3_nt: TGCGCCAGCAGCCCGGGGACAGGGGGTAGGGAGACCCAGTACTTC; cdr3_aa: CASSPGTGGRETQYF
d_call: -; v_call: TRBV11-2; j_call: TRBJ2-7; clone_size: once; cdr3_nt: TGTGCCAGCAGCTCCGGACTATCCTACGAGCAGTACTTC; cdr3_aa: CASSSGLSYEQYF
d_call: -; v_call: TRBV2; j_call: TRBJ1-6; clone_size: once; cdr3_nt: TGTGCCAGCGGCGGGGGAGGATCCGGGGCACCCCTCCACTTT; cdr3_aa: CASGGGGSGAPLHF
d_call: -; v_call: TRBV5-6; j_call: TRBJ2-3; clone_size: -; cdr3_nt: TGTGCCAGCAGCTTGGTCCGGAGCACAGATACGCAGTATTTT; cdr3_aa: CASSLVRSTDTQYF
d_call: TRBD2; v_call: TRBV9; j_call: TRBJ2-1; clone_size: -; cdr3_nt: TGTGCCAGCAGCGTAGGGGGGGGACTCCCTTTTCACAATGAGCAGTTCTTC; cdr3_aa: CASSVGGGLPFHNEQFF
d_call: TRBD1; v_call: TRBV5-1; j_call: TRBJ2-1; clone_size: -; cdr3_nt: TGCGCCAGCAGCTTGGCCCGACAGGGCATTACCTACAATGAGCAGTTCTTC; cdr3_aa: CASSLARQGITYNEQFF
d_call: TRBD2; v_call: TRBV5-1; j_call: TRBJ2-5; clone_size: -; cdr3_nt: TGCGCCAGCAGCTTTACTAGCGGGGCCATCCAAGAGACCCAGTACTTC; cdr3_aa: CASSFTSGAIQETQYF
d_call: -; v_call: TRBV6-6; j_call: TRBJ2-7; clone_size: -; cdr3_nt: TGTGCCAGCAGTTACAGCCAGGGGAGCTCCTACGAGCAGTACTTC; cdr3_aa: CASSYSQGSSYEQYF
d_call: -; v_call: TRBV2; j_call: TRBJ2-1; clone_size: -; cdr3_nt: TGTGCCAGCAGTCCTAGGGCCTCGGGGAATGAGCAGTTCTTC; cdr3_aa: CASSPRASGNEQFF
d_call: -; v_call: TRBV4-1; j_call: TRBJ1-1; clone_size: -; cdr3_nt: TGCGCCAGCAGTCTTGCGGGGACGAGGGACACTGAAGCTTTCTTT; cdr3_aa: CASSLAGTRDTEAFF
d_call: -; v_call: TRBV11-3; j_call: TRBJ2-7; clone_size: few; cdr3_nt: TGTGCCAGCAGCTCCCGACTCAGGACAAACCCCTACGAGCAGTACTTC; cdr3_aa: CASSSRLRTNPYEQYF
d_call: -; v_call: TRBV24-1; j_call: TRBJ2-7; clone_size: once; cdr3_nt: TGTGCCACCAGTGATAACAGGGGGGGACCCTACGAGCAGTACTTC; cdr3_aa: CATSDNRGGPYEQYF
d_call: -; v_call: TRBV13; j_call: TRBJ1-5; clone_size: few; cdr3_nt: TGTGCCAGCAGCTTAGGCAGGGGCCGCAATCAGCCCCAGCATTTT; cdr3_aa: CASSLGRGRNQPQHF
d_call: TRBD1; v_call: TRBV6-1; j_call: TRBJ2-2; clone_size: -; cdr3_nt: TGTGCCAGCAGTGTAACACAGGGGGCAGGCACCGGGGAGCTGTTTTTT; cdr3_aa: CASSVTQGAGTGELFF
d_call: -; v_call: TRBV18; j_call: TRBJ1-6; clone_size: -; cdr3_nt: TGTGCCAGCTCCCGCCAGGGGACGGATTCACCCCTCCACTTT; cdr3_aa: CASSRQGTDSPLHF
d_call: -; v_call: TRBV6-1; j_call: TRBJ1-1; clone_size: -; cdr3_nt: TGTGCCAGCAGTGAAGTTCACAGGGAGGGCACTGAAGCTTTCTTT; cdr3_aa: CASSEVHREGTEAFF